These T cell receptor beta chains were read from a single sample in a study of blood T cell repertoires in COVID-19. Sequenced by immunoSEQ multiplex PCR; TCRdb stores in-frame clones only, minus some. The sample lists some 510,000 clones, around nine tenths occurring once. The sample consisted of PBMCs or T cells enriched from blood (not recorded which). The receptors were gathered from a woman aged 40 to 50 who had recovered from COVID-19. Both conserved end residues are part of each CDR3. Fields, in order: V gene, clone size, D gene, J gene, CDR3 protein, CDR3 DNA. A D gene is named only where the DNA matches it firmly. Clone size is not always given. Where it is, it says once, few, many or a class for expanded clones.

>TRBV5-1|few|TRBD1|TRBJ2-2
CASSATGQGNTGELFF
TGCGCCAGCAGCGCCACGGGACAGGGGAACACCGGGGAGCTGTTTTTT
>TRBV6-2/TRBV6-3|-|-|TRBJ1-5
CASSYTPQSGQPQHF
TGTGCCAGCAGTTACACCCCGCAGAGCGGGCAGCCCCAGCATTTT
>TRBV19|-|TRBD2|TRBJ2-5
CASTQRERGLQETQYF
TGTGCCAGTACACAGCGGGAAAGGGGATTACAAGAGACCCAGTACTTC
>TRBV4-3|-|-|TRBJ1-1
CASSQANPPGNTEAFF
TGCGCCAGCAGCCAAGCTAATCCGCCTGGGAACACTGAAGCTTTCTTT
>TRBV6-2/TRBV6-3|-|-|TRBJ2-1
CASSYRGYNEQFF
TGTGCCAGCAGTTACCGGGGGTACAATGAGCAGTTCTTC
>TRBV27|-|TRBD1|TRBJ1-2
CASRHQGAFLYGYTF
TGTGCCAGCAGACACCAGGGGGCTTTCTTATATGGCTACACCTTC
>TRBV12-5|-|-|TRBJ1-1
CASGLSRQVTEAFF
TGTGCTAGTGGTTTGTCTAGACAGGTCACTGAAGCTTTCTTT
>TRBV5-1|-|-|TRBJ1-1
CASRQANTEAFF
TGCGCCAGCCGACAGGCAAACACTGAAGCTTTCTTT
>TRBV6-5|-|-|TRBJ1-6
CASSLRQGYNSPLHF
TGTGCCAGCAGTTTACGGCAGGGGTATAATTCACCCCTCCACTTT
>TRBV7-6|-|-|TRBJ2-7
CASSLAPSHPNEQYF
TGTGCCAGCAGCTTAGCGCCGAGTCACCCCAACGAGCAGTACTTC
>TRBV7-2|once|-|TRBJ1-2
CASSLETISGYTF
TGTGCCAGCAGCTTAGAAACTATAAGCGGCTACACCTTC
>TRBV5-8|-|TRBD2|TRBJ2-3
CASRRLAGFTDTQYF
TGTGCCAGCAGGCGACTAGCGGGTTTCACAGATACGCAGTATTTT
>TRBV19|-|TRBD1|TRBJ2-7
CASSHQDRGYEQYF
TGTGCCAGTAGCCATCAGGACAGGGGCTACGAGCAGTACTTC
>TRBV9|few|-|TRBJ1-1
CASSVDPGILTEAFF
TGTGCCAGCAGCGTAGACCCAGGGATATTAACTGAAGCTTTCTTT
>TRBV12-3/TRBV12-4|-|-|TRBJ1-1
CASSLQGDKAFF
TGTGCCAGCAGTTTACAGGGCGATAAAGCTTTCTTT
>TRBV5-8|-|-|TRBJ2-5
CASSSGLSPQETQYF
TGTGCCAGCAGCTCTGGCCTGTCGCCCCAAGAGACCCAGTACTTC
>TRBV7-6|-|TRBD1|TRBJ1-5
CASSLGTGGNQPQHF
TGTGCCAGCAGCTTGGGGACAGGGGGCAATCAGCCCCAGCATTTT
>TRBV5-5|-|TRBD1|TRBJ1-4
CASRQGQINEKLFF
TGTGCCAGCAGACAGGGACAGATTAATGAAAAACTGTTTTTT
>TRBV18|-|-|TRBJ1-1
CASHVSSLAAEAFF
TGTGCCAGCCACGTTTCATCGTTGGCGGCTGAAGCTTTCTTT
>TRBV9|-|TRBD2|TRBJ2-3
CASSASSGRGTDTQYF
TGTGCCAGCAGCGCCAGTAGCGGGAGGGGCACAGATACGCAGTATTTT
>TRBV5-8|-|-|TRBJ1-2
CASSLGQAADFYGYTF
TGTGCCAGCAGCTTGGGACAGGCAGCGGACTTCTATGGCTACACCTTC
>TRBV12-3/TRBV12-4|-|-|TRBJ2-5
CASSFGRPETQYF
TGTGCCAGCAGTTTCGGCAGGCCTGAGACCCAGTACTTC
>TRBV7-6|-|-|TRBJ2-7
CASSFTGNSYEQYF
TGTGCCAGCAGCTTTACGGGAAACTCCTACGAGCAGTACTTC
>TRBV19|-|TRBD1|TRBJ2-1
CASSIYGPGQGNEQFF
TGTGCCAGTAGTATATATGGTCCGGGACAGGGGAATGAGCAGTTCTTC
>TRBV5-4|few|-|TRBJ1-2
CASSLGGFNYGYTF
TGTGCCAGCAGCTTGGGGGGCTTTAACTATGGCTACACCTTC
>TRBV29-1|-|-|TRBJ1-1
CSVVRGIGAEAFF
TGCAGCGTTGTTCGAGGAATCGGAGCTGAAGCTTTCTTT
>TRBV3-1/TRBV3-2|-|-|TRBJ2-1
CASSQATNNEQFF
TGTGCCAGCAGCCAGGCGACTAACAATGAGCAGTTCTTC
>TRBV5-6|-|-|TRBJ1-3
CASSHLQGGGNTIYF
TGTGCCAGCAGCCACCTACAGGGTGGAGGAAACACCATATATTTT
>TRBV6-2/TRBV6-3|once|-|TRBJ1-2
CASNPQGSYGYTF
TGTGCCAGCAACCCACAGGGTAGCTATGGCTACACCTTC
>TRBV3-1/TRBV3-2|-|TRBD2|TRBJ2-1
CASSPTVKLAGDSLGDNEQFF
TGTGCCAGCAGCCCAACCGTGAAACTAGCGGGAGACAGCTTAGGTGACAATGAGCAGTTCTTC
>TRBV12-3/TRBV12-4|once|-|TRBJ1-2
CASSSGTPGYTF
TGTGCCAGCAGTTCTGGGACACCCGGCTACACCTTC
>TRBV10-3|many|TRBD2|TRBJ2-7
CAIRPGGYEQYF
TGTGCCATCAGGCCGGGGGGCTACGAGCAGTACTTC
>TRBV12-5|few|-|TRBJ1-3
CASGGGASGNTIYF
TGTGCTAGTGGTGGGGGGGCTAGTGGAAACACCATATATTTT